Presented here are 25 T cell receptor beta chains from one specimen sequenced in a study of persistence of HIV-infected CD4 T cells. This nonspecific control used anti-CD3/anti-CD28 bead stimulation of CD4+ T cells. Sorting selected CD4+ T cells upregulating both CD40 ligand and CD69. Sequencing used immunoSEQ version 4 in survey mode. Data came from immunoSEQ multiplex PCR; TCRdb stores just in-frame clones and leaves some out. Found here are roughly 45,000 clones, approximately 88% of them singletons; the top ten hold around 0.92%. Their antigen targets remain unknown. This specimen consisted of CD4+ T cells sorted from PBMCs after approximately 19-hour stimulation, obtained from a patient who received antiretroviral therapy. The receptors stem from an adult man with HIV who was CMV-seropositive.

The chain has TRBV10-3 and TRBJ2-1, with TRBD2 identical over 8 bases. The junction had 13 bases not matched to a gene; V was cut back by 3 bases and J by 6 bases. The CDR3 is 17 residues long. Germline loops: CDR1 ENHRY, CDR2 SYGVKD. The CDR3 sequence: CAISEGDLSGGRNEQFF. The CDR3 DNA reads as TGTGCCATCAGTGAAGGGGACCTCTCGGGGGGGCGCAATGAGCAGTTCTTC.

The rearrangement links TRBV2 to TRBJ1-4, with D uncertain. V lost 6 bases, J lost 3 bases, and 11 bases lay in between. This CDR3 is built from 14 residues. The germline gives CDR1 SNHLY, CDR2 FYNNEI. The CDR3 DNA reads as TGTGCCAGCAGGGGCCCGAGAGCTAATGAAAAACTGTTTTTT. Translated: CASRGPRANEKLFF.

This clone occurred once. The rearrangement uses TRBV6-1 and TRBJ2-4; TRBD1 is a possible D gene (5 bases). There are 17 residues in the CDR3. V was cut by 1 base and J by 0 bases, with 13 bases left in between. Germline V gives CDR1 MNHNS, CDR2 SASEGT. The CDR3 loop is CASSEVGQSLAKNIQYF. The CDR3 DNA reads TGTGCCAGCAGTGAAGTAGGACAATCTCTAGCCAAAAACATTCAGTACTTC.

This chain connects TRBV10-3 to TRBJ2-2; 8 nucleotides match TRBD1. Germline V gene lookup returns CDR1 ENHRY and CDR2 SYGVKD. There are 16 residues in the CDR3. The V segment lost 0 bases and the J segment 6 bases; nucleotides outside the gene matches: 6. CDR3 region: CAISESKGQAPGELFF. CDR3 nucleotides: TGTGCCATCAGTGAGTCGAAGGGACAGGCACCCGGGGAGCTGTTTTTT.

This rearrangement joins TRBV30 to TRBJ1-1; D may be TRBD1 (6 bases). This CDR3 comprises 14 residues. CDR1 and CDR2 (germline): GTSNPN, SVGIG (reference sequence). V was pared by 7 bases and J by 2 bases, with 17 bases between. The CDR3 reads CASRGPLANTEAFF. DNA for the CDR3: TGTGCCTCCCGGGGGCCCCTCGCCAACACTGAAGCTTTCTTT.

This chain connects TRBV29-1 to TRBJ1-1, with TRBD1 as a possible D gene (6 bases). The CDR3 has 13 amino acids. Trimming removed 2 bases from V and 3 bases from J, with 10 bases in between. Germline assignment: CDR1 SQVTM and CDR2 ANQGSEA. CDR3: CSVERGMDTEAFF. The CDR3 DNA reads TGCAGCGTTGAAAGGGGGATGGACACTGAAGCTTTCTTT.

The chain is built from TRBV5-1 and TRBJ2-2; tentatively, D is TRBD1 (5 bases). V lost 8 bases and J lost 4, with 12 bases in between. CDR1 and CDR2 (germline): SGHRS, YFSETQ. The CDR3 loop spans 13 amino acids. CDR3 residues: CASSRAPTGELFF. Written as DNA, the CDR3 is TGCGCCAGTTCCAGGGCCCCCACCGGGGAGCTGTTTTTT.

The chain links TRBV4-1 to TRBJ2-3; D gene ambiguous. CDR1 and CDR2 (germline): MGHRA, YSYEKL. The CDR3 totals 13 residues. V lost 2 bases to trimming and J lost 1 base, with 4 bases between them. Here the CDR3 reads CASSQQGTDTQYF. CDR3 coding DNA: TGCGCCAGCAGCCAACAGGGCACAGATACGCAGTATTTT.

The chain combines TRBV6-1 with TRBJ1-5; D is unclear. Trimming removed 2 bases at V and 7 bases at J, with 3 bases between. Germline V gives CDR1 MNHNS, CDR2 SASEGT. The CDR3 runs to 11 residues. The CDR3 protein is CASSEFQPQHF. CDR3 nucleotides: TGTGCCAGCAGTGAATTCCAGCCCCAGCATTTT.

CDR3 DNA: TGTGCCAGCAGCATAGGACAGCCACGCAGGGACACTGAAGCTTTCTTT. Encoded protein: CASSIGQPRRDTEAFF. The rearrangement joins TRBV7-6 to TRBJ1-1; TRBD1 is a possible D gene (6 bases). V lost 5 bases, J lost 3 bases, and 19 bases lay in between. From germline, CDR1 is SGHVS and CDR2 FNYEAQ. This CDR3 spans 16 amino acids.

In DNA form, the CDR3 reads TGTGCCAGCAGCTTAGGGGCCCTTGTCTACGAGCAGTACTTC. This sequence encodes CASSLGALVYEQYF. This chain joins TRBV7-2 and TRBJ2-7, with D unclear. Germline V gene lookup returns CDR1 SGHTA and CDR2 FQGNSA. Trimming stripped 1 base from V and 3 bases from J, with 10 bases between. The CDR3 is made up of 14 amino acids.

V usage is TRBV28 and J usage is TRBJ1-6, with D possibly being TRBD1 (5 bases). V was pared by 6 bases and J by 5 bases, with 11 bases between. The CDR3 totals 14 residues. In germline, CDR1 is MDHEN, CDR2 SYDVKM. The CDR3 reads CASRQGNNNSPLHF. The CDR3, as DNA: TGTGCCAGCAGGCAGGGAAACAATAATTCACCCCTCCACTTT.

The rearrangement links TRBV29-1 to TRBJ2-1; tentative D call: TRBD1 (5 bases). This CDR3 contains 10 residues. Germline loops: CDR1 SQVTM, CDR2 ANQGSEA. V dropped 3 bases and J dropped 14 bases, with 11 bases sitting between them. The CDR3 bases are TGCAGCGTTGAGGGGCCACGGGAGTTCTTC. Its protein product is CSVEGPREFF.

The chain links TRBV10-2 to TRBJ2-7; TRBD1 might be the D (5 bases). In germline, CDR1 is WSHSY, CDR2 SAAADI. This CDR3 contains 12 residues. The V gene lost 11 bases and the J gene lost 3 bases, with 14 bases spanning the gap. The CDR3 bases are TGCGCCGCACAAGCCAGGGACTACGAGCAGTACTTC. It encodes CAAQARDYEQYF.

This clone was observed a handful of times. The V and J genes are TRBV18 and TRBJ2-2, with 8 bases identical to TRBD1. CDR3 size: 16 residues. The ends lost 3 bases at V and 5 bases at J; junction bases unmatched: 8. Germline CDR1 is KGHSH and CDR2 is LQKENI. The CDR3 sequence is CASSPGQGAGTGELFF. For the CDR3, the DNA is TGTGCCAGCTCACCCGGACAGGGCGCCGGGACCGGGGAGCTGTTTTTT.

CDR3 amino acids: CASSWGGPLDEQYF. CDR3 nucleotide sequence: TGTGCCAGCAGCTGGGGAGGGCCCCTGGACGAGCAGTACTTC. The chain recombines TRBV14 with TRBJ2-7, with 7 bases aligning to TRBD2. The V and J ends lost 5 bases and 5 bases, in that order; junction bases with no gene match: 9. Germline lookup yields CDR1 SGHDN and CDR2 FVKESK. There are 14 residues in the CDR3.

This chain uses TRBV5-1 with TRBJ2-3; TRBD1 matches 8 bases. V lost 4 bases, J lost 1 base, and 2 bases stayed unmatched. This CDR3 is built from 14 residues. CDR1 and CDR2 from the germline V gene are SGHRS and YFSETQ. CDR3 DNA sequence: TGCGCCAGCAGCCCGGGACAGGGCACAGATACGCAGTATTTT. Its protein is CASSPGQGTDTQYF.

This clone was detected a few times. The CDR3 sequence: CASSKGTGSNQPQHF. CDR3 DNA: TGCGCCAGCAGCAAGGGGACGGGAAGCAATCAGCCCCAGCATTTT. The chain is built from TRBV5-1 and TRBJ1-5; perhaps TRBD1 as D (5 bases). This CDR3 is 15 amino acids long. Per the germline V gene, CDR1 is SGHRS and CDR2 is YFSETQ. V gave up 4 bases and J gave up 1 base, with 12 bases separating them. Looking up the rest from reference TRBV5-1 and TRBJ1-5 gives the full variable domain: KAGVTQTPRYLIKTRGQQVTLSCSPISGHRSVSWYQQTPGQGLQFLFEYFSETQRNKGNFPGRFSGRQFSNSRSEMNVSTLELGDSALYLCASSKGTGSNQPQHFGDGTRLSIL.

The DNA for the CDR3 is TGTGCCAGCAGGGACTACAGAGATACGCAGTATTTT. As protein: CASRDYRDTQYF. The chain combines TRBV2 with TRBJ2-3, with D perhaps matching TRBD2 (6 bases). Germline loops: CDR1 SNHLY, CDR2 FYNNEI. This CDR3 spans 12 amino acids. Trimming pared 6 bases from V and 5 bases from J, leaving 9 bases between.

The V gene is TRBV4-2, the J gene TRBJ1-5; 10 bases fit TRBD1. Germline trimming cut 0 bases from V and 1 base from J; bases unmatched to any gene: 9. The germline gives CDR1 LGHNA, CDR2 YNFKEQ. The CDR3 spans 19 residues. This CDR3 is CASSQDRDRGIGSNQPQHF. The CDR3 nucleotides are TGTGCCAGCAGCCAAGATCGGGACAGGGGTATTGGAAGCAATCAGCCCCAGCATTTT.

The sample holds a few counts of this clone. The chain employs TRBV9 and TRBJ2-3; D gene ambiguous. Trimming stripped 3 bases from V and 1 base from J, with 15 bases between. CDR1 is SGDLS, CDR2 YYNGEE, per germline. The CDR3 totals 16 residues. CDR3 in DNA: TGTGCCAGCAGCGGCCTCCCTGCTGTAGGCACAGATACGCAGTATTTT. Amino acids: CASSGLPAVGTDTQYF.

V usage is TRBV6-5 and J usage is TRBJ1-5, with D uncertain. Germline-derived CDR1 and CDR2 are MNHEY and SVGAGI. Trimming stripped 2 bases from V and 0 bases from J, with 2 bases between. This CDR3 contains 13 residues. DNA for the CDR3: TGTGCCAGCAGTTACGATAGCAATCAGCCCCAGCATTTT. Amino acid sequence: CASSYDSNQPQHF.

The gene calls are TRBV4-1 and TRBJ1-3; unclear D gene. This CDR3 comprises 16 residues. V lost 0 bases and J lost 3, with 12 bases in between. Germline CDR1 reads MGHRA; CDR2 reads YSYEKL. For the CDR3, the DNA is TGCGCCAGCAGCCAAGACCTGAGCCGGTATGGAAACACCATATATTTT. Translating gives CASSQDLSRYGNTIYF.

This sequence joins TRBV28 and TRBJ2-3; 7 bases line up with TRBD1. CDR1 and CDR2 (germline): MDHEN, SYDVKM. V dropped 6 bases and J dropped 3; count of bases not matched to a gene: 9. The CDR3 is 15 amino acids. The CDR3 sequence is CASSRDRVGTDTQYF. DNA for the CDR3: TGTGCCAGCAGCCGCGACAGGGTGGGGACAGATACGCAGTATTTT. The full variable domain, its missing parts supplied by reference TRBV28 and TRBJ2-3, is DVKVTQSSRYLVKRTGEKVFLECVQDMDHENMFWYRQDPGLGLRLIYFSYDVKMKEKGDIPEGYSVSREKKERFSLILESASTNQTSMYLCASSRDRVGTDTQYFGPGTRLTVL.

This clone turned up a few times. The chain combines TRBV5-1 with TRBJ2-3, with D unresolved. V lost 10 bases, J lost 3 bases, and 9 bases lay in between. This CDR3 has 11 amino acids. Germline V lookup: CDR1 SGHRS, CDR2 YFSETQ. CDR3: CASGDTDTQYF. CDR3 in DNA: TGCGCCTCAGGAGATACAGATACGCAGTATTTT.